This TCR beta chain was retrieved from a study of CD8+CD57+ T cells in acquired aplastic anemia. The count of this clonotype is one. The CDR3 is made up of 18 amino acids. Germline V CDR1 and CDR2: LNHDA, SQIVND (reference sequence). J was trimmed by 5 bases and V by 8 bases; bases with no gene match: 19. Profiling that covered TCR beta VDJ and CDR3 relied on genomic DNA as its template. TCRdb used MiXCR to reprocess the reads, holding one entry per CDR3 protein. The sample shows 120,000 or so distinct CDR3 sequences, over 45% of them seen only once. The receptor was isolated from a human donor in good health, serving as a control. This chain connects TRBV19 to TRBJ2-2, with 8 bases lining up with TRBD1. The sequencing sample was made of sorted CD4+, CD8+, or CD8+CD57+ T cells (not recorded which) from PBMCs. The DNA of the CDR3 is TGTGCCAGTGAAGGTGTGACGGCAGGGGGCCCGGGTACCGGGGAGCTGTTTTTT. This codes for CASEGVTAGGPGTGELFF.